This record covers a single T cell receptor (beta chain). Reverse transcription used about 0.45 to 1 ug RNA and random hexamers. An immunoSEQ multiplex PCR amplified TCR beta CDR3 over 54 Vbeta and 13 Jbeta. One entry per CDR3 protein, called by TCRdb with MiXCR from the immunoSEQ multiplex PCR reads. The sample yields about 76,000 distinct CDR3 sequences, 90% to 95% seen once. CDR3 length equals 14 residues. After removal of 4 bases from V and 5 bases from J, the junction contained 6 bases not matched to a gene. The sample is drawn from a study of CD8 T cells in Susac syndrome. The chain carries TRBV12-3 or TRBV12-4 and TRBJ2-3; 7 nucleotides line up with TRBD1. The sample was CD8+ T cells from PBMCs. The TCR comes from a human donor with multiple sclerosis. The CDR3 loop is CASSSGQTLDTQYF. For the CDR3, the DNA is TGTGCCAGCAGTTCGGGACAGACCTTAGATACGCAGTATTTT.